A single T cell receptor beta chain is shown here with its context. Trimming took 0 bases from V and 4 from J, leaving 4 bases between them. Germline CDR1 is LGHNA and CDR2 is YSLEER. The CDR3 length is 14 residues. Sequencing was performed with immunoSEQ multiplex PCR; in TCRdb, only in-frame clones are kept and a portion is missing. There are some 250,000 clones in the sample; 70% to 90% occur only once, and over 2% lies in the top ten. This sample was included in a study of blood T cell repertoires in COVID-19. The chain employs TRBV4-3 and TRBJ2-6; unclear D gene. The sequence derives from a man aged 30 to 39 who had recovered from COVID-19. Sequenced input: peripheral blood. In DNA form, the CDR3 reads TGCGCCAGCAGCCAAGAGGCCGGGGCCAACGTCCTGACTTTC. Translation: CASSQEAGANVLTF.